The sequence of this TCR beta chain was determined in a study of blood T cell repertoires in COVID-19. Overall study: The samples span acute and convalescent COVID-19 from the United States, Italy and Spain. Nucleic acid was either cDNA or gDNA, and it came from T cells, B-cell-depleted T cells, or PBMCs.

Under the authors' procedure: Quantification of nucleated cells was approximated via reference gene primer amplification. Using immunoSEQ multiplex PCR, the repertoire was profiled, and TCRdb retains in-frame clones only, with some absent. Clonal size and the V and J genes are those of that table, whereas D and trimming came from the DNA. The table has around 120,000 clones, around 90% seen once; the top ten hold 0.88%. The TCR was taken from a woman in her fifties or sixties with active or convalescent COVID-19. The sequenced sample was peripheral blood.

The CDR3 loop is CASSQGLAGGSGANVLTF. In DNA, the CDR3 is TGCGCCAGCAGCCAAGGACTAGCGGGAGGGTCGGGGGCCAACGTCCTGACTTTC. The chain joins TRBV4-1 to TRBJ2-6; 14 bases fit TRBD2. This CDR3 contains 18 residues. V lost 1 base, J lost 4 bases, and 3 bases stayed unmatched. The germline V gene encodes CDR1 MGHRA and CDR2 YSYEKL.